This paragraph reports one T cell receptor beta chain. Its antigen remains unidentified. Base qualities are missing; no much larger clone stands one base away. The goal of deep resolution MiSeq sequencing was a depth between 1 in 1 million and 1 in 200,000 T cells, and coverage averaged 10x per clonotype. The immunoSEQ hsTCRB Kit was used to generate the TCR beta libraries. The authors' pipeline ran thus. The data were analyzed with ImmunoSEQ Analyzer and ImmunoSEQ Data Assistant, and V, D and J gene assignments followed IMGT definitions. Clonality, with values ranging from 0 to 1, was calculated as one minus the normalized Shannon entropy of productive rearrangement frequencies. Only overrepresented clonotypes making up at least 0.05% of the repertoire of each patient were included in the public clonotype analysis. Repertoires from some twelve age-matched healthy donors in immuneACCESS were used as clonality controls. As stored in TCRdb, this immuneACCESS dataset retains in-frame rearrangements with V and J assigned. A fraction of the clones does not appear; measured against another copy, unresolved V genes explain less than half of the discrepancy, and the remainder lacks a known reason. The DNA was the basis for D and trimming; V, J and clone size are from that table. The sample data list about 300,000 clones, and more than 70% of these were observed just once. The ten top clones hold about 5.3% of the sample.

Relative to germline, V is missing 0 bases and J is missing 6 bases, with 7 bases of the junction outside any gene match. Including the terminal cysteine and phenylalanine, the CDR3 comprises 15 residues. This entry keeps only the CDR3 DNA: 45 bases, framed from base 1. This sample is part of a study of cytotoxic CD8 clonotypes in ibrutinib-treated CLL (dated by TCRdb to the early 2020s). Context from the whole study: The cohort included around 16 treatment-naive and ten to eleven relapsed/refractory patients; 17 were IGHV unmutated. Longitudinal samples were available for about 30% of the roughly 86 trial participants. On average, each sample yielded around 250,000 productive templates and 85,000 to 95,000 productive rearrangements. Partial responses were observed in about 25 patients and complete responses in 2; after a median follow-up of roughly 72 months, remission was maintained in around 14 patients and progression was observed in around twelve. The response samples were drawn at a median of roughly eleven months into treatment, with a range of roughly 6 to 36 months. Patients were still on ibrutinib when every remission and progressive disease sample was collected. Cryopreserved peripheral blood mononuclear cells were obtained before treatment, at response, and at either sustained remission or disease progression. What the authors observed across the whole study: Public clonotypes were rare and either shrank or stayed stable during treatment, and the rise in clonality at ibrutinib response reflected expansion of private clonotypes. An increase in clonality was observed at ibrutinib response, with clonality remaining stable during sustained remission and falling back toward baseline at progression. Lymph node repertoires were not examined, and the timing of sampling was not matched between patients in sustained remission and those whose disease progressed. Baseline clonality was found to be higher than that of age-matched healthy donors and was strongly correlated with circulating CD8+ T-cell counts.

The time point label of this sample denotes: progressive disease on ibrutinib. For TCR beta library preparation, 1.5 to 2 micrograms of genomic DNA were isolated from cryopreserved PBMCs. Longitudinal blood samples from CLL patients on ibrutinib monotherapy were analyzed using high-throughput TCR beta sequencing. The patients took part in an open-label, single-center phase 2 trial of ibrutinib monotherapy. This clonotype was sampled from a human donor with chronic lymphocytic leukemia. The sequenced sample was PBMCs, obtained at disease progression, from a patient treated with ibrutinib. This chain is built from TRBV6-7 and TRBJ1-2; the central 7 bases match TRBD1. TRBV6-7 is an ORF; its function is uncertain. The DNA sequence is as follows: TGTGCCAGCAGTTACTCGAAAGCAGGGGGTGATGGCTACACCTTC. This gives the protein CASSYSKAGGDGYTF.